This TCR beta chain was captured in a study of blood T cell repertoires in COVID-19 (dated by TCRdb to about 2020). General notes on the study: Collaborator samples came from the United States, Italy and Spain and covered acute and convalescent phases of COVID-19. A de-identified subject ID, COVID-19 status, age in years and sex were almost always included in the sample metadata. Samples were obtained from the ongoing ImmuneRACE study (first 160 participants) and from over a thousand subjects provided by 6 global collaborators. Deeply sampled blood TCRbeta repertoires from subjects exposed to, actively infected with, or recovered from COVID-19 were included in the dataset. The material from the prospective study consisted of cDNA or gDNA derived from T cells, B-cell-depleted T cells, or PBMCs. The repertoires were made available in a free public database intended to serve as a resource for research on the immune response to SARS-CoV-2. HLA class I and class II types, where available, came from metadata supplied by the sample provider rather than from assay-based typing. The investigation overall reported the following: How much clinical and demographic metadata was included differed by source and by participant, and the metadata was provided uncurated.

To note about this clone: Its antigen target is currently unknown. No clone much larger than this one lies a single base away; base qualities are absent.

TCRbeta CDR3 regions were amplified from genomic DNA by means of the immunoSEQ Assay, a bias-controlled multiplex PCR. Concerning the study's data processing: The number of nucleated cells in each sample was estimated from the amplification of reference gene primers within the assay. To quantify the absolute abundance of each unique TCRbeta CDR3 rearrangement, sequence reads were collapsed and filtered. Productive Simpson clonality was computed per sample as the square root of Simpson's diversity index over productive rearrangements. TCRdb mirrors the immuneACCESS table, restricted to in-frame sequences. Some clones are absent from its copies; in checked studies, under half trace to an unresolved V gene, and the reason for the others is unknown. The V and J calls and the clone size are those of that table, but D and trimming were determined from the DNA. The sample includes 110,000 to 150,000 clones, with 70% to 90% observed a single time. The top ten clonotypes cover roughly 4% of the sample.

In the germline V gene, CDR1 corresponds to SNHLY and CDR2 to FYNNEI. Including cysteine and phenylalanine, the CDR3 has 13 amino acids. The only DNA kept is the CDR3, 39 bases in frame from the first base. V loses 3 bases of germline sequence and J loses 4 bases, and the interval between the two ends is 8 bases. Participants in the prospective study were aged about 18 to 89 years, lived in more than 20 United States geographic areas, and enrolled through a virtual design. In the prospective study, participants were assigned to cohorts based on the clinical history participants reported in a screening survey and a study questionnaire. For ImmuneRACE Cohort 3, a participant was defined as recovered based on two consecutive negative NP/OP PCR tests, clearance by a healthcare professional, or resolution of symptoms. In the prospective study, whole blood, serum and a nasopharyngeal or oropharyngeal swab were collected from each participant by mobile phlebotomists. Additional blood draws and questionnaires over an approximately two-month period could optionally be provided by prospective study participants. Blood samples from the prospective study were shipped frozen or at room temperature prior to DNA extraction.

Sequencing was done on a sample of PBMCs or T cells enriched from blood (not recorded which). This TCR derives from a man aged 50 to 60 who had recovered from COVID-19. This chain joins TRBV2 to TRBJ2-3, and the D gene may be TRBD2, 5 bases matching. The nucleotide sequence is TGTGCCAGCAGTGAGACGGAGGCAGATACGCAGTATTTT. Translated, it gives CASSETEADTQYF.